The following is a T cell receptor (beta chain) sequence with its context. This specimen belongs to a study of T-cell reconstitution after alpha-beta-depleted transplantation in children. During its preparation, the TCRbeta library received unique molecular identifiers. TCRdb redid the calling of the PCR reads with MiXCR, one entry per CDR3 protein. The sample includes approximately 590,000 distinct CDR3 sequences, under 12% of them seen just once. Looked up from germline, CDR1 is SGHRS and CDR2 is YFSETQ. Trimming cost V 0 bases and J 0 bases, with 10 bases left between them. The CDR3 is made up of 17 amino acids.

The receptor was derived from a human donor who donated a stem cell graft to a child with acute myeloid leukemia. The sequencing used PBMCs from the stem cell graft donor, collected from the stem cell graft. The chain has TRBV5-1 and TRBJ2-6; D unresolved. CDR3 DNA: TGCGCCAGCAGCTTGGAGCCTCCAAGCTCTGGGGCCAACGTCCTGACTTTC. Translated, it gives CASSLEPPSSGANVLTF. Combining the CDR3 with reference TRBV5-1 and TRBJ2-6 gives the whole variable domain KAGVTQTPRYLIKTRGQQVTLSCSPISGHRSVSWYQQTPGQGLQFLFEYFSETQRNKGNFPGRFSGRQFSNSRSEMNVSTLELGDSALYLCASSLEPPSSGANVLTFGAGSRLTVL.